The present T cell receptor (beta chain) was sequenced within a study of cytotoxic CD8 clonotypes in ibrutinib-treated CLL. Study-wide background: Within the patient group, ten to twelve were relapsed/refractory and approximately 16 treatment-naive, and 17 were IGHV unmutated. Mean per-sample yields comprised around 230,000 productive templates and 94,082 productive rearrangements. General study findings and limits: At baseline, clonality was higher than in age-matched healthy donors and correlated with CD8+ counts.

The V gene end was trimmed by 3 bases and the J gene end by 3 bases; junction bases not matched to a gene: 6. The germline gives CDR1 SGHTS, CDR2 YDEGEE. The CDR3 loop spans 14 amino acids. Repertoires were generated with immunoSEQ multiplex PCR, while TCRdb's copy carries only in-frame clones and drops some. The data show roughly 220,000 clones, about four fifths seen once. Turning to this clone: What it binds is unknown.

The TCR originated in a human donor with chronic lymphocytic leukemia. The specimen comprised PBMCs, sampled after 12 months of ibrutinib treatment. The chain combines TRBV5-8 with TRBJ2-7, with 7 bases identical to TRBD1. DNA for the CDR3: TGTGCCAGCAGCTACCGGGACAGAAACTACGAGCAGTACTTC. Amino acid sequence: CASSYRDRNYEQYF.